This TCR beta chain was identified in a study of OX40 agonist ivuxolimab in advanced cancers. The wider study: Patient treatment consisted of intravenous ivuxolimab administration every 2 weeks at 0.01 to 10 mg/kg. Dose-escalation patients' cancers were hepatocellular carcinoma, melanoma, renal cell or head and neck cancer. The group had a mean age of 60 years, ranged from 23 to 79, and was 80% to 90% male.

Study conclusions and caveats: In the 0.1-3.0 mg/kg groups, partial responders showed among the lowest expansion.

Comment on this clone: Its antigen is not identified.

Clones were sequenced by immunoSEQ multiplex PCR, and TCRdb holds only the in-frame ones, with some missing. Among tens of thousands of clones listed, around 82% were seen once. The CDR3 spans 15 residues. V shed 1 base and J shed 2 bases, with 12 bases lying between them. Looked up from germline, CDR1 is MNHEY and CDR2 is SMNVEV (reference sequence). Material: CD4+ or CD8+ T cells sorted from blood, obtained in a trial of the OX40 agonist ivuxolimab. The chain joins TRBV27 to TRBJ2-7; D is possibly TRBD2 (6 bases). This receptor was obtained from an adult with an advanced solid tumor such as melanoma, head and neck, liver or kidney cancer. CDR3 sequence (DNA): TGTGCCAGCAGTTTATATCCGGGAGCGACCTACGAGCAGTACTTC. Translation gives CASSLYPGATYEQYF.